This T cell receptor (beta chain) was sequenced for a study of blood T cell repertoires in COVID-19. At the level of the study: Whether acute or convalescent, the COVID-19 samples came from the United States, Italy and Spain. The cDNA or gDNA used as material had been derived from T cells, B-cell-depleted T cells, or PBMCs.

In the original workflow: Amplified reference gene primers provided the basis for estimating nucleated cell counts. Sequencing used immunoSEQ multiplex PCR; TCRdb keeps in-frame clones, though not all of them. V and J calls and clone size follow that table, whereas D and trimming were derived from the DNA. The data hold 150,000 to 200,000 clones, with 84% observed a single time. Seattle's cohort entered during active infection and was followed longitudinally. This CDR3 spans 16 amino acids. CDR1 is MDHEN and CDR2 is SYDVKM in the germline V gene. Deletions cut 1 base from V and 6 bases from J, with 16 bases between.

This sequence was found in a woman between 70 and 85 years old with COVID-19, enrolled during active disease. The rearrangement joins TRBV28 to TRBJ1-3; D might be TRBD1 (6 bases). Sequenced: peripheral blood. The CDR3 bases are TGTGCCAGCAGTTTATCCGGACAGCGTAAAGAAAACACCATATATTTT. It codes for CASSLSGQRKENTIYF.